The 32 T cell receptor beta chains below were found in one sample sequenced in a study of T cells in Graves' hyperthyroidism and ophthalmopathy. Amplification of TCR beta CDR3 regions was performed using RNA transcripts as template. The HTBI primer set was used in a first-round RT-PCR of the TCR CDR3. TCRdb re-derived calls from the multiplex PCR reads in MiXCR, one entry per CDR3 protein. The repertoire holds hundreds of thousands of distinct CDR3 sequences, with roughly 45% as singletons. What was sequenced was peripheral blood or thyroid tissue (not recorded which). All receptors derive from an adult man with Graves' disease, either hyperthyroidism or ophthalmopathy (not recorded which).

The table lists this clonotype with a few counts. The V gene is TRBV6-1, the J gene TRBJ1-6; D is possibly TRBD1 (5 bases). Trimming cost V 3 bases and J 8 bases, with 14 bases left between them. The CDR3 loop spans 15 amino acids. Germline V CDR1 and CDR2: MNHNS, SASEGT. CDR3 coding DNA: TGTGCCAGCAGTGAGGACGGGACGCCCCATTCACCCCTCCACTTT. This sequence encodes CASSEDGTPHSPLHF.

This clonotype was counted ten times or more. The chain combines TRBV2 with TRBJ1-2; no definite D call. Deletions cut 2 bases from V and 2 bases from J, with 6 bases between. Germline lookup yields CDR1 SNHLY and CDR2 FYNNEI. The CDR3 covers 13 residues. The CDR3 spells CASSENPNYGYTF. The CDR3 DNA reads as TGTGCCAGCAGTGAAAACCCGAACTATGGCTACACCTTC. Full variable domain (missing parts from reference TRBV2 and TRBJ1-2): EPEVTQTPSHQVTQMGQEVILRCVPISNHLYFYWYRQILGQKVEFLVSFYNNEISEKSEIFDDQFSVERPDGSNFTLKIRSTKLEDSAMYFCASSENPNYGYTFGSGTRLTVV.

This clonotype was picked up a small number of times. This rearrangement joins TRBV12-3 or TRBV12-4 to TRBJ1-4; D not resolved. The V gene lost 7 bases and the J gene lost 7 bases, with 13 bases spanning the gap. The CDR3 spans 13 residues. The CDR3 region is CASTSVGPEKLFF. The CDR3 DNA reads TGTGCCAGCACCTCGGTAGGGCCTGAAAAACTGTTTTTT.

The chain joins TRBV7-2 to TRBJ1-6, with D possibly TRBD1 on 5 matching bases. The CDR3 spans 13 residues. The germline V gene has CDR1 SGHTA and CDR2 FQGNSA. V was cut by 5 bases and J by 10 bases, with 12 bases left in between. CDR3: CASSPPRDSPLHF. Here the CDR3 DNA reads TGTGCCAGCAGCCCTCCGAGGGACTCACCCCTCCACTTT.

V gene TRBV5-1 combines with J gene TRBJ2-2; 10 bases align to TRBD1. The CDR3 is 17 residues long. CDR1 and CDR2 (germline): SGHRS, YFSETQ. The J segment lost 6 bases and the V segment lost 4 bases, leaving 12 bases of the junction unmatched. CDR3 protein: CASSMALDRGPAGELFF. In DNA, the CDR3 is TGCGCCAGCAGCATGGCTCTCGACAGGGGGCCGGCCGGGGAGCTGTTTTTT.

This rearrangement joins TRBV2 to TRBJ2-2, with 11 bases that match TRBD1. Germline V gene data show CDR1 as SNHLY and CDR2 as FYNNEI. The CDR3 sequence is 14 residues long. With V trimmed by 8 bases and J by 4 bases, 3 bases remained unmatched. The CDR3 here is CASEGQGGTGELFF. In DNA, the CDR3 is TGTGCCAGCGAGGGACAGGGGGGCACCGGGGAGCTGTTTTTT.

The chain joins TRBV28 to TRBJ1-1; the D gene is possibly TRBD1 (5 bases). Germline V CDR1 and CDR2: MDHEN, SYDVKM. Trimming removed 3 bases at V and 7 bases at J, with 15 bases between. There are 14 residues in the CDR3. Written as DNA, the CDR3 is TGTGCCAGCAGTTTTATCTCGGGGGGAGGTGAAGCTTTCTTT. It encodes CASSFISGGGEAFF.

Note on this clonotype: Relative to the germline gene, one junction end is altered; a read error may explain this. The rearrangement joins TRBV24-1 to TRBJ1-4; TRBD1 is a possible D gene (6 bases). The CDR3 sequence is 14 residues long. The germline V gene has CDR1 KGHDR and CDR2 SFDVKD. As DNA, the CDR3 is TGTGCCAGCAGTTACAGGGTCGCAAATGAAAAACTGTTTTTT. Translation gives CASSYRVANEKLFF.

The table lists this clonotype with many counts. The chain combines TRBV10-3 with TRBJ1-2; the match to TRBD1 covers 9 bases. CDR1 ENHRY and CDR2 SYGVKD come from the germline V gene. V gave up 6 bases and J gave up 5 bases; unmatched junction bases: 7. The CDR3 is 14 residues long. In DNA, the CDR3 is TGTGCCATCAGCCCGGGACAGGGTTTGTATGGCTACACCTTC. This sequence encodes CAISPGQGLYGYTF.

This clonotype was recorded a few times. The CDR3 DNA reads TGTGCCAGTAGACCGGGACATAGAAACACTGAAGCTTTCTTT. Residues: CASRPGHRNTEAFF. This sequence joins TRBV19 and TRBJ1-1, with D maybe TRBD1 (6 bases). CDR3 size: 14 residues. Germline assignment: CDR1 LNHDA and CDR2 SQIVND (reference sequence). V shed 6 bases and J shed 2 bases, with 13 bases lying between them.

The chain has TRBV12-5 and TRBJ1-2, with a tentative D call TRBD1 (6 bases). The germline CDR1 and CDR2 sequences are LGHNT and FRNRAP. This CDR3 is 15 amino acids long. V was cut by 4 bases and J by 2 bases, with 14 bases left in between. This chain's CDR3 is CASGSARGVNYGYTF. The CDR3 DNA sequence: TGTGCTAGTGGTTCGGCGAGGGGGGTCAACTATGGCTACACCTTC.

This clonotype was seen just once. This chain connects TRBV5-1 to TRBJ1-1; D unresolved. This CDR3 is built from 13 residues. The germline V gene has CDR1 SGHRS and CDR2 YFSETQ. V dropped 4 bases and J dropped 3 bases, with 10 bases sitting between them. CDR3 region: CASSKGYDTEAFF. CDR3 coding DNA: TGCGCCAGCAGCAAGGGATACGACACTGAAGCTTTCTTT.

Comment on this clonotype: It is likely a read error, because the conserved phenylalanine at the end of the CDR3 is missing. The DNA is left out, because the CDR3 cannot be placed on it with certainty; the CDR3 is given as TCRdb lists it. The chain links TRBV19 to TRBJ1-6. Ends included, the CDR3 has 8 residues. From germline, CDR1 is LNHDA and CDR2 SQIVND (reference sequence). CDR3 amino acids: CASSITRG.

The CDR3 DNA follows: TGTGCCAGCAGCCCGGTGGCTAGCGGGGGCCCATACACCGGGGAGCTGTTTTTT. Amino acids: CASSPVASGGPYTGELFF. V is TRBV5-4 and J is TRBJ2-2, with TRBD2 matching over 10 bases. V dropped 4 bases and J dropped 3; count of bases not matched to a gene: 12. The CDR3 has 18 residues. Per germline, CDR1 SGHNT and CDR2 YYREEE (reference sequence).

Concerning this clonotype: Just one base apart from a much larger clone, this may be a read error. V and J are TRBV7-2 and TRBJ1-4; D remains ambiguous. V was cut by 3 bases and J by 13 bases, with 18 bases left in between. CDR1 is SGHTA, CDR2 FQGNSA, per germline. This CDR3 has 14 residues. The CDR3 protein is CASSFSQPSKGLFF. CDR3 coding DNA: TGTGCCAGCAGCTTTTCGCAGCCCTCTAAGGGACTGTTTTTT.

This clonotype was observed a few times. The V call is TRBV5-1, the J call TRBJ2-2, with no clear D. Looked up from germline, CDR1 is SGHRS and CDR2 is YFSETQ. This CDR3 contains 14 residues. V was clipped by 0 bases and J by 3 bases, with 6 bases between them. The CDR3 coding sequence is TGCGCCAGCAGCTTGGACGAATACACCGGGGAGCTGTTTTTT. Residues: CASSLDEYTGELFF.

The rearrangement joins TRBV6-1 to TRBJ1-6, with D perhaps TRBD1 (5 bases). V lost 6 bases and J 6 bases, leaving 18 bases between the germline ends. This CDR3 contains 16 residues. Per the germline V gene, CDR1 is MNHNS and CDR2 is SASEGT. CDR3 loop: CASSRTRRGLNSPLHF. CDR3 nucleotide sequence: TGTGCCAGCAGCCGAACTAGGAGGGGACTTAATTCACCCCTCCACTTT.

As for this clonotype: A read error may explain this, as a much larger clone is one base away. In DNA, the CDR3 is TGCAGCGTTGATATGTCAGTAGGGCAGCCCCAGCATTTT. It yields the protein CSVDMSVGQPQHF. V is TRBV29-1 and J is TRBJ1-5; no clear D. Trimming removed 3 bases from V and 7 bases from J, with 13 bases in between. CDR1 SQVTM and CDR2 ANQGSEA come from the germline V gene. CDR3 length: 13 residues. The full variable domain, rest sourced from reference TRBV29-1 and TRBJ1-5, is SAVISQKPSRDICQRGTSLTIQCQVDSQVTMMFWYRQQPGQSLTLIATANQGSEATYESGFVIDKFPISRPNLTFSTLTVSNMSPEDSSIYLCSVDMSVGQPQHFGDGTRLSIL.

Only a few counts were recorded for this clonotype. The rearrangement uses TRBV20-1 and TRBJ1-5, with TRBD1 matching over 12 bases. The CDR3 is 14 amino acids. V lost 5 bases to trimming and J lost 9 bases; unmatched junction nucleotides: 8. Germline lookup yields CDR1 DFQATT and CDR2 SNEGSKA (reference sequence). The CDR3 sequence: CSADSGTGGTPQHF. DNA for the CDR3: TGCAGTGCTGACTCCGGGACAGGGGGCACGCCCCAGCATTTT.

At least ten counts were recorded for this clonotype. The chain employs TRBV24-1 and TRBJ2-2; D is unresolved. V lost 5 bases to trimming and J lost 1 base, with 4 bases between them. The CDR3 has 13 amino acids. Germline V gene data show CDR1 as KGHDR and CDR2 as SFDVKD. CDR3 nucleotide sequence: TGTGCCACCAGTGCTCTGAACACCGGGGAGCTGTTTTTT. Translated: CATSALNTGELFF.

This clonotype was observed many times. One junction end does not reproduce the germline sequence, and a read error may be involved. The chain couples TRBV4-1 to TRBJ1-2; maybe TRBD1 (6 bases). Germline-derived CDR1 and CDR2 are MGHRA and YSYEKL. The CDR3 has 13 amino acids. The CDR3, as DNA: TGTGCCAGCAGAGGAACAGGGAGCTATGGCTACACCTTC. It codes for CASRGTGSYGYTF.

This clonotype occurred a few times. The gene calls are TRBV29-1 and TRBJ2-6, with D tentatively TRBD1 (5 bases). CDR1 is SQVTM, CDR2 ANQGSEA, per germline. With 6 bases removed from V and 3 bases from J, the gap between germline ends came to 18 bases. This CDR3 is 16 amino acids long. The CDR3 region has the DNA TGCAGCGTAGTTGACCCTCAGGGCAATGGGGCCAACGTCCTGACTTTC. This gives the protein CSVVDPQGNGANVLTF.

This clonotype was observed once. Lacking the conserved final phenylalanine or tryptophan, this CDR3 likely reflects a read error. The DNA is left out, because the CDR3 cannot be placed on it with certainty; the CDR3 is given as TCRdb lists it. This chain joins TRBV29-1 and TRBJ1-1; the D call TRBD1 from the table was never checked on the DNA. Per germline, CDR1 SQVTM and CDR2 ANQGSEA. 12 amino acids form the CDR3, both terminal residues included. The CDR3 protein is CSAYETGLIRLS.

The V gene is TRBV7-9, the J gene TRBJ2-7; 10 nucleotides line up with TRBD1. The CDR3 covers 13 residues. Germline loops: CDR1 SEHNR, CDR2 FQNEAQ (reference sequence). V was pared by 6 bases and J by 6 bases, with 5 bases of the junction left unmatched. The chain's CDR3 is CASRFGQGGEQYF. Written as DNA, the CDR3 is TGTGCCAGCAGATTTGGACAGGGGGGCGAGCAGTACTTC.

The V and J genes are TRBV7-8 and TRBJ2-2; no clear D gene. V lost 6 bases, J lost 2 bases, and 13 bases lay in between. In germline, CDR1 is SGHVS, CDR2 FQNEAQ. The CDR3 totals 15 residues. The CDR3 spells CASSYGSANTGELFF. CDR3 nucleotides: TGTGCCAGCAGTTACGGCTCGGCCAACACCGGGGAGCTGTTTTTT. Together with reference TRBV7-8 and TRBJ2-2, the CDR3 gives the full variable domain: GAGVSQSPRYKVAKRGQDVALRCDPISGHVSLFWYQQALGQGPEFLTYFQNEAQLDKSGLPSDRFFAERPEGSVSTLKIQRTQQEDSAVYLCASSYGSANTGELFFGEGSRLTVL.

J is TRBJ1-2 and V is TRBV30; TRBD1 might be the D (6 bases). Germline V gene sequence: CDR1 GTSNPN, CDR2 SVGIG (reference sequence). V was clipped by 0 bases and J by 2 bases, with 10 bases between them. The CDR3 covers 14 residues. The CDR3 reads CAWSVATGNYGYTF. CDR3 sequence (DNA): TGTGCCTGGAGTGTAGCGACAGGCAACTATGGCTACACCTTC.

At least ten counts were recorded for this clonotype. V gene TRBV7-9 combines with J gene TRBJ1-1, with TRBD1 matching 9 bases. CDR1 is SEHNR and CDR2 is FQNEAQ in the germline V gene (reference sequence). The CDR3 sequence is 12 residues long. V shed 6 bases and J 4 bases; nucleotides not matched to a gene: 0. CDR3: CASRTGGTEAFF. Here the CDR3 DNA reads TGTGCCAGCAGGACAGGGGGCACTGAAGCTTTCTTT.

V and J are TRBV4-1 and TRBJ1-2; 7 bases line up with TRBD1. Germline CDR1 and CDR2: MGHRA and YSYEKL. There are 17 residues in the CDR3. V was clipped by 7 bases and J by 2 bases; unmatched bases: 16. The CDR3 spells CASNVRKETGYNYGYTF. The CDR3 bases are TGCGCCAGCAACGTACGAAAGGAGACAGGGTACAACTATGGCTACACCTTC.

This chain joins TRBV12-3 or TRBV12-4 and TRBJ1-4; the match to TRBD1 covers 7 bases. V gave up 5 bases and J gave up 8 bases; unmatched junction bases: 11. CDR3 size: 15 residues. CDR3 sequence (DNA): TGTGCCAGCAGTCCTCAGACAGGGTTGTCAGAAAAACTGTTTTTT. Translated: CASSPQTGLSEKLFF.

This chain connects TRBV5-6 to TRBJ2-7; possibly TRBD2 for D (6 bases). TRBJ2-5 matches the DNA end more closely, so the J call is doubtful. CDR1 SGHDT and CDR2 YYEEEE come from the germline V gene. The length of the CDR3 is 17 residues. CDR3 residues: CASSERRGSRRAETQYF. The CDR3 nucleotides read TGTGCCAGCAGCGAACGGAGGGGTAGCAGGAGGGCTGAGACCCAGTACTTC.

CDR3 DNA sequence: TGCAGCGTGAGGCGGACAGGGGATGAAAAACTGTTTTTT. Protein sequence: CSVRRTGDEKLFF. This chain connects TRBV29-1 to TRBJ1-4, with TRBD1 matching over 9 bases. The V and J ends lost 6 bases and 6 bases, in that order; junction bases with no gene match: 5. CDR1 and CDR2 (germline): SQVTM, ANQGSEA. The CDR3 has 13 amino acids.

CDR3 nucleotide sequence: TGTGCCAGCAGCTTAAGGAACCACGCTGAAGCTTTCTTT. This sequence encodes CASSLRNHAEAFF. The chain combines TRBV13 with TRBJ1-1; D ambiguous. This CDR3 has 13 amino acids. The germline V and J ends were trimmed by 2 bases and 6 bases, with 10 bases remaining between them. Germline CDR1 and CDR2: PRHDT and FYEKMQ (reference sequence).